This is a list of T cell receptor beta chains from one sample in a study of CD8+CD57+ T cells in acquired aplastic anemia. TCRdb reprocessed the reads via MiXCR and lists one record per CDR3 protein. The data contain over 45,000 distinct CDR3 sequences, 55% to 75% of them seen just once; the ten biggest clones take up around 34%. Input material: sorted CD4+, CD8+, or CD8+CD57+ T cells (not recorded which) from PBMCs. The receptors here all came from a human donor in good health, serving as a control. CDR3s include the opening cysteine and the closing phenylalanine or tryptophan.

CASRTSGPRETQYF | TRBV2
CASSLGRNTDTQYF | TRBV5-1
CASSLATGGEETQYF | TRBV11-1
CASTSRVPNEQFF | TRBV2
CATSEPGSGWSYNEQFF | TRBV24-1
CASSLVQETQYF | TRBV7-2
CASRQGMGSYEQYF | TRBV10-2
CASSGRDHAARETQYF | TRBV9
CSYPHRVEQETQYF | TRBV29-1
CSARVPNPGNEQFF | TRBV20-1
CSARDREDQPQHF | TRBV20-1
CATKSGTGAYEQYF | TRBV24-1
CAISELRTGEHYEQYF | TRBV10-3
CASSTNYGYTF | TRBV19
CASSLVLTPGQGATEQYF | TRBV5-1
CASSLARTTEAFF | TRBV7-9
CSADGRQDTSTDTQYF | TRBV20-1
CASKDGFNYGYTF | TRBV19
CASSQWTRREQYF | TRBV2
CASSSGSNYEQYF | TRBV7-7
CASSESGTPSSYEQYF | TRBV10-1
CASSYGQYTEAFF | TRBV6-5
CASTLTGGVYGYTF | TRBV6-1
CATSDTGGADTQYF | TRBV24-1
CSTPGHLITDTQYF | TRBV29-1
CASSIGTGADTQYF | TRBV19
CASSIRTGSGSYEQYF | TRBV19
CASSRGLAGLSSYNEQFF | TRBV11-2
CASSLEQYGYTF | TRBV7-9
CASSVGIDEQYF | TRBV10-2
CSVDLRDTEAFF | TRBV29-1
CSAPLLAGGPNEQFF | TRBV20-1
CASSSPLEGGNSPLHF | TRBV7-9
CASSLGHEQFF | TRBV7-9
CASSEPGTHDTQYF | TRBV9
CAITTPPPGNNEQFF | TRBV10-3
CASSLGQPSYNEQFF | TRBV11-2
CASTPDRALGGYTF | TRBV2
CSVEDRASHHNEQFF | TRBV29-1
CASSPGTGGVALHF | TRBV5-1
CASSSTSGTVYGYTF | TRBV2
CASRSDTNPHEQYF | TRBV5-1
CASSLEGPSANYGYTF | TRBV7-8
CASSEDSPYEQYF | TRBV2
CASSETGRGYGYTF | TRBV2
CASSFVGATNEKLFF | TRBV11-2
CASSIAGVDYGYTF | TRBV19
CASSLVGAEQYF | TRBV7-6
CASSYSKGPNQPQHF | TRBV6-5
CASSIVVSNQPQHF | TRBV19
CASSQGQENYGYTF | TRBV5-5
CASSLSGGETDEQYF | TRBV2
CASSAPVIGDTQYF | TRBV25-1
CASSPLKGGSSYNEQFF | TRBV27